This T cell receptor (beta chain) was recovered during a study of a mutant IDH1 vaccine in newly diagnosed glioma. At the level of the study: Treated patients had a mean age of 40.4 years and a sex split that was roughly 62% male and around 38% female.

The germline CDR1 and CDR2 sequences are SGHDT and YYEEEE. The CDR3 consists of 13 residues. The germline V and J ends were trimmed by 0 bases and 4 bases, with 7 bases remaining between them. Study conclusions and caveats: Pseudoprogression apparently tracked independently of changes in top peripheral T cell clonotypes.

Points on this clone: The antigen is undetermined.

Libraries were prepared by immunoSEQ multiplex PCR; TCRdb keeps only in-frame clonotypes and omits some of them. The profile covers some 90,000 clones, with about four fifths appearing a single time and about 5.1% taken by the ten largest. Time point given: baseline, week 1 (first vaccination visit). Treatment in this sample: pre-vaccination baseline after standard-of-care therapy. New WHO grade 3 or 4 IDH1-mutant, ATRX-lost astrocytomas were present in all donors. The TCR comes from a man aged 40-55 years with glioma. Some clones in this sample may be carry-over from other donors' samples. Specimen: PBMCs, collected from a glioma patient treated with radiotherapy, temozolomide or both. V and J are TRBV5-6 and TRBJ1-2, with D possibly being TRBD1 (5 bases). The CDR3: CASSLGGGYGYTF. The CDR3 DNA reads as TGTGCCAGCAGCTTGGGTGGGGGCTATGGCTACACCTTC.